Each of the 25 T cell receptor beta chains below was sequenced from the same sample in a study of T cells in Graves' hyperthyroidism and ophthalmopathy. Amplified TCR beta CDR3 regions derived from RNA transcripts. The HTBI primer set was used in a first-round RT-PCR of the TCR CDR3. Using its own MiXCR run on the multiplex PCR reads, TCRdb lists one record per CDR3 protein. The sample consists of more than 550,000 distinct CDR3 sequences, just under 45% of them appearing once. Sequencing used peripheral blood or thyroid tissue (not recorded which). These receptors came from an adult man with Graves' disease, either hyperthyroidism or ophthalmopathy (not recorded which).

This chain connects TRBV7-8 to TRBJ2-7; unclear D gene. Germline loops: CDR1 SGHVS, CDR2 FQNEAQ. The CDR3 contains 14 residues. Trimming removed 6 bases from V and 2 bases from J, with 14 bases in between. CDR3 sequence (DNA): TGTGCCAGCAGTCCCCTGGTCGGCCCCTACGAGCAGTACTTC. It translates to CASSPLVGPYEQYF.

The V and J genes are TRBV20-1 and TRBJ1-5; 9 nucleotides match TRBD1. Germline V CDR1 and CDR2: DFQATT, SNEGSKA (reference sequence). This CDR3 spans 15 amino acids. V shed 1 base, J shed 5 bases, and the junction held 6 bases outside the gene matches. CDR3 protein: CSARGGQGVYQPQHF. CDR3 sequence (DNA): TGCAGTGCTAGAGGGGGACAGGGTGTTTATCAGCCCCAGCATTTT.

The chain couples TRBV29-1 to TRBJ1-1; D remains unclear. Trimming took 6 bases from V and 4 from J, leaving 18 bases between them. The germline V gene encodes CDR1 SQVTM and CDR2 ANQGSEA. There are 14 residues in the CDR3. DNA for the CDR3: TGCAGCGTCCAGAGGGATTCATCGGGCACTGAAGCTTTCTTT. Translating it yields CSVQRDSSGTEAFF. The whole variable domain, filled in from reference TRBV29-1 and TRBJ1-1, reads SAVISQKPSRDICQRGTSLTIQCQVDSQVTMMFWYRQQPGQSLTLIATANQGSEATYESGFVIDKFPISRPNLTFSTLTVSNMSPEDSSIYLCSVQRDSSGTEAFFGQGTRLTVV.

In this sample, this clonotype turned up many times. CDR3 sequence reads: CASSVFDMAGSGNTIYF. CDR3 DNA sequence: TGTGCCAGCAGCGTATTTGATATGGCAGGCTCTGGAAACACCATATATTTT. The chain couples TRBV9 to TRBJ1-3; no reliable D call. The CDR3 loop spans 17 amino acids. In germline, CDR1 is SGDLS, CDR2 YYNGEE. V was cut by 1 base and J by 0 bases, with 14 bases left in between.

The sample holds a few counts of this clonotype. The chain uses TRBV12-3 or TRBV12-4 and TRBJ2-7; 7 nucleotides line up with TRBD2. Losses at the gene ends were 6 bases for V and 2 bases for J; bases not matched to a gene: 10. This CDR3 spans 15 amino acids. The chain's CDR3 is CASRSIAGPPYEQYF. The CDR3 nucleotides are TGTGCCAGCAGGTCCATAGCGGGCCCTCCCTACGAGCAGTACTTC.

This chain uses TRBV9 with TRBJ1-5; 8 bases are shared with TRBD1. The germline gives CDR1 SGDLS, CDR2 YYNGEE. Losses at the gene ends were 3 bases for V and 6 bases for J; bases not matched to a gene: 8. The CDR3 length is 15 residues. CDR3 DNA sequence: TGTGCCAGCAGCGCCACGGACAGGGTAGGTCAGCCCCAGCATTTT. This codes for CASSATDRVGQPQHF.

This chain joins TRBV7-9 and TRBJ2-5; perhaps TRBD1 as D (5 bases). From germline, CDR1 is SEHNR and CDR2 FQNEAQ (reference sequence). The CDR3 is made up of 12 amino acids. The V end lost 3 bases, the J end lost 6 bases, and 8 bases lay between the germline ends. CDR3: CASSFRTQTQYF. The DNA for the CDR3 is TGTGCCAGCAGCTTTCGGACACAGACCCAGTACTTC.

V is TRBV7-9 and J is TRBJ1-3; 8 bases are shared with TRBD1. The ends lost 4 bases at V and 2 bases at J; junction bases unmatched: 10. Looked up from germline, CDR1 is SEHNR and CDR2 is FQNEAQ (reference sequence). This CDR3 has 17 amino acids. The CDR3 nucleotides read TGTGCCAGCAGCTCGCACGACCTACAGGGGGCTGGAAACACCATATATTTT. It encodes CASSSHDLQGAGNTIYF.

This clonotype was counted once. A much more abundant neighbour one base away suggests this may be a read error. The rearrangement joins TRBV2 to TRBJ1-5; no firm D call. In germline, CDR1 is SNHLY, CDR2 FYNNEI. The CDR3 is 13 residues long. CDR3 loop: CASCEESNQPQHF. In DNA form, the CDR3 reads TGTGCCAGCTGTGAGGAGTCCAATCAGCCCCAGCATTTT. Complete variable domain (other parts from reference TRBV2 and TRBJ1-5): EPEVTQTPSHQVTQMGQEVILRCVPISNHLYFYWYRQILGQKVEFLVSFYNNEISEKSEIFDDQFSVERPDGSNFTLKIRSTKLEDSAMYFCASCEESNQPQHFGDGTRLSIL.

The chain has TRBV7-9 and TRBJ2-7, with 10 positions matching TRBD2. CDR1 is SEHNR, CDR2 FQNEAQ, per germline (reference sequence). The CDR3 runs to 13 residues. J was trimmed by 5 bases and V by 6 bases; bases with no gene match: 4. The CDR3 region is CASSPSGGDEQYF. CDR3 nucleotides: TGTGCCAGCAGTCCTAGCGGGGGCGACGAGCAGTACTTC.

This chain links TRBV19 with TRBJ1-4; D might be TRBD1 (5 bases). Germline-derived CDR1 and CDR2 are LNHDA and SQIVND (reference sequence). V was shortened by 7 bases and J by 7 bases, with 16 bases between the two germline ends. The CDR3 extends over 14 amino acids. CDR3 sequence (DNA): TGTGCCAGTACAAGAAAAGGGGACCTTGAAAAACTGTTTTTT. Its translation is CASTRKGDLEKLFF.

There are a few counts of this clonotype. The chain links TRBV7-9 to TRBJ1-5, with 9 bases identical to TRBD1. This CDR3 is 15 amino acids long. Germline loops: CDR1 SEHNR, CDR2 FQNEAQ (reference sequence). Trimming cost V 4 bases and J 7 bases; bases outside gene matches: 8. The CDR3 region is CASSYAGTGKQPQHF. CDR3 DNA sequence: TGTGCCAGCAGCTACGCCGGGACAGGGAAGCAGCCCCAGCATTTT.

Points on this clonotype: A much larger clone differs from this one at a single base, so this may be a read error. The rearrangement joins TRBV2 to TRBJ2-2, with TRBD2 identical over 11 bases. CDR1 and CDR2 (germline): SNHLY, FYNNEI. The CDR3 consists of 16 residues. CDR3 nucleotides: TGTGCCGGCAGTGCCCTAGCGGGGGGATACACCGGGGAGCTGTTTTTT. It codes for CAGSALAGGYTGELFF.

The table lists this clonotype with many counts. The chain carries TRBV7-9 and TRBJ2-2; 10 nucleotides line up with TRBD2. Trimming at V came to 5 bases and at J to 4 bases, leaving 7 bases not matched to a gene. The CDR3 loop spans 16 amino acids. Germline V lookup: CDR1 SEHNR, CDR2 FQNEAQ (reference sequence). The CDR3 DNA reads as TGTGCCAGCAGCCCACCTAGCGGGAGTGCCACCGGGGAGCTGTTTTTT. Its protein product is CASSPPSGSATGELFF.

This chain links TRBV6-2 or TRBV6-3 with TRBJ1-1, with D possibly TRBD1 on 5 matching bases. The CDR3 is made up of 13 amino acids. Trimming took 2 bases from V and 11 from J, leaving 15 bases between them. Germline CDR1 is MNHEY and CDR2 is SVGEGT. The CDR3 spells CASSYGGGSIAFF. The CDR3 DNA sequence: TGTGCCAGCAGTTACGGGGGGGGGTCGATCGCTTTCTTT.

This clonotype was seen a handful of times. This chain links TRBV5-8 with TRBJ2-7; no firm D call. The germline gives CDR1 SGHTS, CDR2 YDEGEE. This CDR3 is built from 14 residues. The V and J ends lost 2 bases and 0 bases respectively, with 9 bases between them. CDR3 sequence reads: CASSLHSSSYEQYF. CDR3 nucleotide sequence: TGTGCCAGCAGCTTACACAGTAGCTCCTACGAGCAGTACTTC.

The table lists this clonotype with a few counts. The chain joins TRBV20-1 to TRBJ1-2; no clear D. V was clipped by 3 bases and J by 0 bases, with 11 bases between them. Germline CDR1 DFQATT, CDR2 SNEGSKA (reference sequence). The CDR3 runs to 14 residues. The chain's CDR3 is CSASPPTTNYGYTF. The CDR3 coding sequence is TGCAGTGCTAGCCCTCCTACTACTAACTATGGCTACACCTTC.

The chain has TRBV6-1 and TRBJ1-4; 10 bases map to TRBD1. This CDR3 is built from 14 residues. Germline CDR1 reads MNHNS; CDR2 reads SASEGT. V lost 6 bases, J lost 8 bases, and 6 bases stayed unmatched. The DNA of the CDR3 is TGTGCCAGCAGGAGGACAGGGGGGGACGAAAAACTGTTTTTT. Translating gives CASRRTGGDEKLFF.

For the CDR3, the DNA is TGTGCCAGCAGCCAAGGCCCCCTGCCTGAGACCAACTATGGCTACACCTTC. Residues: CASSQGPLPETNYGYTF. This chain connects TRBV7-2 to TRBJ1-2; no definite D call. CDR3 length: 17 residues. The V and J ends lost 5 bases and 2 bases respectively, with 21 bases between them. From germline, CDR1 is SGHTA and CDR2 FQGNSA. Combining the CDR3 with reference TRBV7-2 and TRBJ1-2 gives the whole variable domain GAGVSQSPSNKVTEKGKDVELRCDPISGHTALYWYRQSLGQGLEFLIYFQGNSAPDKSGLPSDRFSAERTGGSVSTLTIQRTQQEDSAVYLCASSQGPLPETNYGYTFGSGTRLTVV.

The rearrangement uses TRBV4-1 and TRBJ1-2; 7 bases align to TRBD1. The CDR3 is 16 amino acids. Trimming cost V 0 bases and J 5 bases; bases outside gene matches: 9. Germline assignment: CDR1 MGHRA and CDR2 YSYEKL. CDR3 region: CASSQEQLGQIYGYTF. The CDR3 coding sequence is TGCGCCAGCAGCCAAGAGCAATTGGGACAGATATATGGCTACACCTTC.

The table lists this clonotype with many counts. The chain is built from TRBV29-1 and TRBJ2-6, with a possible D match to TRBD2 (5 bases). This CDR3 comprises 15 residues. Trimming stripped 3 bases from V and 0 bases from J, with 9 bases between. The germline CDR1 and CDR2 sequences are SQVTM and ANQGSEA. The CDR3 DNA is TGCAGCGTTGATCAGAGGGACTCTGGGGCCAACGTCCTGACTTTC. This sequence encodes CSVDQRDSGANVLTF.

The chain couples TRBV7-9 to TRBJ1-4, with D possibly TRBD1 on 5 matching bases. Trimming stripped 5 bases from V and 8 bases from J, with 18 bases between. Germline V gene data show CDR1 as SEHNR and CDR2 as FQNEAQ (reference sequence). This CDR3 spans 15 amino acids. DNA of the CDR3: TGTGCCAGCAGCCCTGGGTCGGGACTGAACGAAAAACTGTTTTTT. Amino acids: CASSPGSGLNEKLFF.

This clonotype was counted ten times or more. This rearrangement joins TRBV24-1 to TRBJ1-4; possibly TRBD1 for D (6 bases). This CDR3 comprises 15 residues. Germline V CDR1 and CDR2: KGHDR, SFDVKD. V dropped 4 bases and J dropped 4 bases, with 12 bases sitting between them. Here the CDR3 DNA reads TGTGCCACCAGTGACTCGACAGGCGTTAATGAAAAACTGTTTTTT. This sequence encodes CATSDSTGVNEKLFF.

CDR3 sequence reads: CAINGELFF. CDR3 in DNA: TGTGCCATCAATGGGGAGCTGTTTTTT. V is TRBV10-3 and J is TRBJ2-2; D remains ambiguous. CDR3 length: 9 amino acids. Trimming removed 7 bases at V and 8 bases at J, with 2 bases between. Germline V gene sequence: CDR1 ENHRY, CDR2 SYGVKD.

This clonotype was observed a few times. This sequence joins TRBV13 and TRBJ2-5, with 7 nucleotides matching TRBD1. Germline-derived CDR1 and CDR2 are PRHDT and FYEKMQ (reference sequence). The CDR3 runs 13 residues. The V and J ends lost 4 bases and 3 bases, in that order; junction bases with no gene match: 2. The CDR3 is CASSWGTEETQYF. In nucleotides, the CDR3 is TGTGCCAGCAGCTGGGGGACAGAAGAGACCCAGTACTTC. The full variable domain, rest sourced from reference TRBV13 and TRBJ2-5, is AAGVIQSPRHLIKEKRETATLKCYPIPRHDTVYWYQQGPGQDPQFLISFYEKMQSDKGSIPDRFSAQQFSDYHSELNMSSLELGDSALYFCASSWGTEETQYFGPGTRLLVL.